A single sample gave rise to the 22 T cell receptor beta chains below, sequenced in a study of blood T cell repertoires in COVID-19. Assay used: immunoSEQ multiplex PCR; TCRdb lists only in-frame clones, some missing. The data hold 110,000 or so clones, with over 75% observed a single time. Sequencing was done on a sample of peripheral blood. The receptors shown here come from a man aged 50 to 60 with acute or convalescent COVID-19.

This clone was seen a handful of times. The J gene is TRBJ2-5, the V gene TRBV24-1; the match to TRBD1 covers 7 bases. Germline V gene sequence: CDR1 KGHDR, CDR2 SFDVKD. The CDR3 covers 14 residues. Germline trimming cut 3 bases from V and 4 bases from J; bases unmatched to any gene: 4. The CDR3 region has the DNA TGTGCCACCAGTGATAGGGGGCTCCCAGAGACCCAGTACTTC. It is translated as CATSDRGLPETQYF.

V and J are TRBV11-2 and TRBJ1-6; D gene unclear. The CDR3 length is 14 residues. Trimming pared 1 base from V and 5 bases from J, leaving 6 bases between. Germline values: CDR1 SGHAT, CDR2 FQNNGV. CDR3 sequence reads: CASSLVSDNSPLHF. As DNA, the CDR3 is TGTGCCAGCAGCTTAGTTAGTGATAATTCACCCCTCCACTTT.

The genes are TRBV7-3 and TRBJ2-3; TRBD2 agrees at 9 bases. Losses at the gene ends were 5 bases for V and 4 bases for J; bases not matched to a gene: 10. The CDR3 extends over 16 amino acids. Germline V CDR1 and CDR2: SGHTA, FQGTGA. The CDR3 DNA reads TGTGCCAGCAGCCCCGGGCGGGGGGGGCGGGCAGATACGCAGTATTTT. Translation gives CASSPGRGGRADTQYF.

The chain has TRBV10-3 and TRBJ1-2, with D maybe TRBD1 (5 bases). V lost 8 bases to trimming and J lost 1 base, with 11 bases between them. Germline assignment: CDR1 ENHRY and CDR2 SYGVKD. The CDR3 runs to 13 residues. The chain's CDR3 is CAIQRDFNYGYTF. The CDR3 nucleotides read TGTGCCATCCAACGGGACTTTAACTATGGCTACACCTTC.

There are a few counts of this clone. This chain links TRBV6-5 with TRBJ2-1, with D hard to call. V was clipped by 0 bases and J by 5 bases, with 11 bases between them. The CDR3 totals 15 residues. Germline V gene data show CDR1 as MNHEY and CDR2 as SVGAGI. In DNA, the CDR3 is TGTGCCAGCAGTTACTCGCCCAGCGCGAACAATGAGCAGTTCTTC. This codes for CASSYSPSANNEQFF.

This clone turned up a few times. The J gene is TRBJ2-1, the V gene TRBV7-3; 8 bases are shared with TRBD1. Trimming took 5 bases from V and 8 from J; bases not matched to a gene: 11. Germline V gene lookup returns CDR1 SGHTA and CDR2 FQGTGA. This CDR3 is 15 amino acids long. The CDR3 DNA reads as TGTGCCAGCAGCCCTAAACCCGGGACAGGCTATGAGCAGTTCTTC. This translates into CASSPKPGTGYEQFF.

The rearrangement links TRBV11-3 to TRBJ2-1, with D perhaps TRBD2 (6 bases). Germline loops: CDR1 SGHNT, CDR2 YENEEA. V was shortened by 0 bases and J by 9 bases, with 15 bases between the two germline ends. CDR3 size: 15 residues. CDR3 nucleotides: TGTGCCAGCAGCTTAGATGGGGGACTCATCAGTGAGCAGTTCTTC. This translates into CASSLDGGLISEQFF. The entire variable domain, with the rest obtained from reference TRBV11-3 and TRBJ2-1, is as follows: EAGVVQSPRYKIIEKKQPVAFWCNPISGHNTLYWYLQNLGQGPELLIRYENEEAVDDSQLPKDRFSAERLKGVDSTLKIQPAELGDSAVYLCASSLDGGLISEQFFGPGTRLTVL.

CDR3 loop: CASSVGMNTEAFF. The CDR3 DNA sequence: TGTGCCAGCTCGGTCGGGATGAACACTGAAGCTTTCTTT. The V and J genes are TRBV2 and TRBJ1-1; D not certain. V was trimmed by 8 bases and J by 0 bases, leaving 10 bases between them. Germline V CDR1 and CDR2: SNHLY, FYNNEI. This CDR3 contains 13 residues.

CDR3 in amino acids: CASSFILAGDYEQYF. The CDR3 nucleotides are TGTGCCAGCAGTTTTATTCTAGCGGGGGACTACGAGCAGTACTTC. The chain employs TRBV28 and TRBJ2-7, with 10 bases matching TRBD2. This CDR3 contains 15 residues. Per germline, CDR1 MDHEN and CDR2 SYDVKM. J was trimmed by 3 bases and V by 3 bases; bases with no gene match: 5.

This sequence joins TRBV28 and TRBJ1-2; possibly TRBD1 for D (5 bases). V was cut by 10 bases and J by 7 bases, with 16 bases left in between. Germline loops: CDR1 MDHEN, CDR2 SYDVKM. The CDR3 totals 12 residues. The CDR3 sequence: CAISGFVSGYTF. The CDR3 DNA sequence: TGTGCCATCTCAGGGTTTGTTAGTGGCTACACCTTC.

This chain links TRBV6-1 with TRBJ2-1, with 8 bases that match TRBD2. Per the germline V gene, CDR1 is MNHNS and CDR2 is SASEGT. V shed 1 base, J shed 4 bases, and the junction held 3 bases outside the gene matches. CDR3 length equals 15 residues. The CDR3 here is CASSEVGLAYNEQFF. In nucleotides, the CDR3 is TGTGCCAGCAGTGAAGTCGGACTAGCTTACAATGAGCAGTTCTTC.

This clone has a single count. The CDR3 DNA follows: TGTGCCAGCAGTTACCCAGGGGGCAGAGTCACTGAAGCTTTCTTT. Translation: CASSYPGGRVTEAFF. The V gene is TRBV6-2 or TRBV6-3, the J gene TRBJ1-1; 8 bases map to TRBD1. This CDR3 is built from 15 residues. The V and J ends lost 2 bases and 4 bases, in that order; junction bases with no gene match: 6. The V gene's germline CDR1 is MNHEY and CDR2 SVGEGT.

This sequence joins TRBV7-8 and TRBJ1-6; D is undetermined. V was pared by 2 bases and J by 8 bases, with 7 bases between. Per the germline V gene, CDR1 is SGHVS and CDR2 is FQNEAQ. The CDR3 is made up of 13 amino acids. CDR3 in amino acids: CASSLNSDSPLHF. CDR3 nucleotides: TGTGCCAGCAGCTTAAACAGTGATTCACCCCTCCACTTT.

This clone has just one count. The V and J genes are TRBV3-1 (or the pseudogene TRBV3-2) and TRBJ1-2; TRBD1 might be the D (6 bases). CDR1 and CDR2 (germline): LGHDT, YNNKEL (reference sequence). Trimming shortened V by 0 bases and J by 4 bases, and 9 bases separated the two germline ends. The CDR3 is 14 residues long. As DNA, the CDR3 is TGTGCCAGCAGCCAAGAAGGGACATCCTATGGCTACACCTTC. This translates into CASSQEGTSYGYTF.

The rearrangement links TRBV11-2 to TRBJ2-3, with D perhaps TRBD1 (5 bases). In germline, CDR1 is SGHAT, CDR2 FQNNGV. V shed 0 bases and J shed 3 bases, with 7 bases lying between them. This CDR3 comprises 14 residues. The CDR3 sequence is CASSLDRGTDTQYF. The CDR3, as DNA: TGTGCCAGCAGCTTAGATAGGGGAACAGATACGCAGTATTTT.

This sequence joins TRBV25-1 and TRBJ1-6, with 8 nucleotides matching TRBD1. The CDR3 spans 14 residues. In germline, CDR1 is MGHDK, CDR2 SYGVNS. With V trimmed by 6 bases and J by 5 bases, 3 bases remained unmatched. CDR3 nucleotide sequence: TGTGCCAGCAGAGGACAGGGTGATAATTCACCCCTCCACTTT. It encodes CASRGQGDNSPLHF.

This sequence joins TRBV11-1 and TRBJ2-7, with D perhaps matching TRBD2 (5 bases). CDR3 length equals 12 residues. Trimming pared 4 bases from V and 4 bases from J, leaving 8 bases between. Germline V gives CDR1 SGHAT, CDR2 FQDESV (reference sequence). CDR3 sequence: CASSSEGYEQYF. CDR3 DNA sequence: TGTGCCAGCAGCTCCGAGGGATACGAGCAGTACTTC.

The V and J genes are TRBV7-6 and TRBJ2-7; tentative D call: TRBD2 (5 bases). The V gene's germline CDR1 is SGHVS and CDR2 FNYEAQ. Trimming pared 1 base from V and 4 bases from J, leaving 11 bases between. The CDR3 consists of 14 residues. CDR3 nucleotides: TGTGCCAGCAGCTTAGGTGCAGAGGGTTACGAGCAGTACTTC. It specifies CASSLGAEGYEQYF. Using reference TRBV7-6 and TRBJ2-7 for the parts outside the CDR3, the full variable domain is GAGVSQSPRYKVTKRGQDVALRCDPISGHVSLYWYRQALGQGPEFLTYFNYEAQQDKSGLPNDRFSAERPEGSISTLTIQRTEQRDSAMYRCASSLGAEGYEQYFGPGTRLTVT.

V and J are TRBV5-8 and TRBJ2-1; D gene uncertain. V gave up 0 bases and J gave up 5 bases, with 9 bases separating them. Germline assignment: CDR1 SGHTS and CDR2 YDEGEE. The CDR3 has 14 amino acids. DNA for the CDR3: TGTGCCAGCAGCTTGGGTAATCGGGACAATGAGCAGTTCTTC. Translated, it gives CASSLGNRDNEQFF.

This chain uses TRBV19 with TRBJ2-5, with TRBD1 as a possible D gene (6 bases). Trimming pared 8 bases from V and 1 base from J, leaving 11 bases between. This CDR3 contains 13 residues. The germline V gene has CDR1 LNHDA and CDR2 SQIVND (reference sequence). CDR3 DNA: TGTGCCAGTGGGACACAGGGCCAAGAGACCCAGTACTTC. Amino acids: CASGTQGQETQYF.

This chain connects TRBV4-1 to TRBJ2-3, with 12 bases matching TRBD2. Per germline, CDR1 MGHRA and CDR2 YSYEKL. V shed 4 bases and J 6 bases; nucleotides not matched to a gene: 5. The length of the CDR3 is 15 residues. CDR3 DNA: TGCGCCAGCAGCCGAACTAGCGGGGGGTTGGATACGCAGTATTTT. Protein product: CASSRTSGGLDTQYF.

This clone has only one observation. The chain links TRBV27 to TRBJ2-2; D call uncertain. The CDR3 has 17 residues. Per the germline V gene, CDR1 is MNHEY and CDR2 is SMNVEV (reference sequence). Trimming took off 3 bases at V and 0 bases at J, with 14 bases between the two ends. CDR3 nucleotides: TGTGCCAGCAGTTTGATCGTTTCCGCGGCGAACACCGGGGAGCTGTTTTTT. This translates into CASSLIVSAANTGELFF.